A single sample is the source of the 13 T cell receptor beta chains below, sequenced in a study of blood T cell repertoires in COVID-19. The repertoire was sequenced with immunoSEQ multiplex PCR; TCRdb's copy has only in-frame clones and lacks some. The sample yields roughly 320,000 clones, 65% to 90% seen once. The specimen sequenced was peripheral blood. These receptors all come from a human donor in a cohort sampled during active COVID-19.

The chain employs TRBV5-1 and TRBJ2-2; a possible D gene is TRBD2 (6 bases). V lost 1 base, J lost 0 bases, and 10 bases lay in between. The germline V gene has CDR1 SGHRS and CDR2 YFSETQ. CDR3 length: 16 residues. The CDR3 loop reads CASSLLTGANTGELFF. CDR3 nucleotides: TGCGCCAGCAGCTTGTTGACGGGGGCGAACACCGGGGAGCTGTTTTTT.

CDR3 sequence: CASSSGGRDEQYF. The CDR3 region has the DNA TGTGCCAGCAGCTCAGGGGGCAGGGATGAGCAGTACTTC. This rearrangement joins TRBV11-3 to TRBJ2-7; TRBD1 matches 8 bases. The CDR3 has 13 residues. J gave up 7 bases and V 4 bases, and 6 bases lay outside the gene matches. The germline V gene encodes CDR1 SGHNT and CDR2 YENEEA. Full variable domain (missing parts from reference TRBV11-3 and TRBJ2-7): EAGVVQSPRYKIIEKKQPVAFWCNPISGHNTLYWYLQNLGQGPELLIRYENEEAVDDSQLPKDRFSAERLKGVDSTLKIQPAELGDSAVYLCASSSGGRDEQYFGPGTRLTVT.

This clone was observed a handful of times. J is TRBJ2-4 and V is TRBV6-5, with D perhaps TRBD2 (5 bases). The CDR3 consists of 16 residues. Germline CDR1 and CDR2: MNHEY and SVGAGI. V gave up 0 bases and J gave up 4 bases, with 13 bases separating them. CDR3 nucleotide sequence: TGTGCCAGCAGTTACTCGTCTCTGGGAGCAAAAAACATTCAGTACTTC. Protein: CASSYSSLGAKNIQYF.

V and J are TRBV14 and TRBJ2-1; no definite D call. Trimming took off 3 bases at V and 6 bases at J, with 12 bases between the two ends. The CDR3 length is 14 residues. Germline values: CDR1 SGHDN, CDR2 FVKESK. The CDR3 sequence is CASSQLSPGNEQFF. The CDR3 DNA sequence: TGTGCCAGCAGCCAGCTTAGCCCTGGCAATGAGCAGTTCTTC.

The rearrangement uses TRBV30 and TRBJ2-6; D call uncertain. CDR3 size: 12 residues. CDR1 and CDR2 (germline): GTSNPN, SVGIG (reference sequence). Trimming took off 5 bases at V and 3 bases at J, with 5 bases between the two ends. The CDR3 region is CAWSLGANVLTF. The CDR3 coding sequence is TGTGCCTGGTCTCTTGGGGCCAACGTCCTGACTTTC.

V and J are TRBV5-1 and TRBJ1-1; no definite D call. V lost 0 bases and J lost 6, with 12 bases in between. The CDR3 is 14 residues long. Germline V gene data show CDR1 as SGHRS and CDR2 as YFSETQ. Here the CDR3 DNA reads TGCGCCAGCAGCTTGGTCGGGGTAGACGCTGAAGCTTTCTTT. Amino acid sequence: CASSLVGVDAEAFF.

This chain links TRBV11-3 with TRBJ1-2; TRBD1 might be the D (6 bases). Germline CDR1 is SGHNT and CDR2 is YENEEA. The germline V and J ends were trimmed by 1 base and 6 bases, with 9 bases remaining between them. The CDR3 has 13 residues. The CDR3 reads CASSLGPGDGYTF. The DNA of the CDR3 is TGTGCCAGCAGCTTAGGGCCAGGGGATGGCTACACCTTC.

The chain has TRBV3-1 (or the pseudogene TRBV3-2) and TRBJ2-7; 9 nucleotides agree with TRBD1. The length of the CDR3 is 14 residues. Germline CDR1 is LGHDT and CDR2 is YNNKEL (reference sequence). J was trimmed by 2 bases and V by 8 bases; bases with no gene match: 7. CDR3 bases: TGTGCCAGCGGACGAACAGGGGGCACCTACGAGCAGTACTTC. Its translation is CASGRTGGTYEQYF.

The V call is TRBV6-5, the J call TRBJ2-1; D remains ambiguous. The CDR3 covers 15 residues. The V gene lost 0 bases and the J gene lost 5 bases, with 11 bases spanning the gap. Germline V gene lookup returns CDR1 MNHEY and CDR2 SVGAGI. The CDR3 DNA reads TGTGCCAGCAGTTACTCGCGACCTGGGCACAATGAGCAGTTCTTC. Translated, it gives CASSYSRPGHNEQFF.

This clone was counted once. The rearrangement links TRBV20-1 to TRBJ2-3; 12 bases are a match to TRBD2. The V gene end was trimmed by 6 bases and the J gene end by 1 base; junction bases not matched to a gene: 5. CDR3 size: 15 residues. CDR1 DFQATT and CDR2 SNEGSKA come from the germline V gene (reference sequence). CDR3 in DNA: TGCAGTGCCAGTGGGACTAGCGGGCGCACAGATACGCAGTATTTT. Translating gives CSASGTSGRTDTQYF.

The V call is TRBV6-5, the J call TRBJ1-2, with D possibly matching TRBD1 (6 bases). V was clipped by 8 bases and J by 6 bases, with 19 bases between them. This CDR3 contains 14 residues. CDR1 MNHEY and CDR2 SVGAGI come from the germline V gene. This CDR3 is CASAGATGPHGYTF. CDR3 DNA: TGTGCCAGCGCAGGGGCTACCGGGCCCCATGGCTACACCTTC.

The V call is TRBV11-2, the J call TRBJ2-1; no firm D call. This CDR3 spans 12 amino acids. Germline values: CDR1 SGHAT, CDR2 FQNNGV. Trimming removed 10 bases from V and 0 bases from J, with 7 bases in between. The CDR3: CATESSYNEQFF. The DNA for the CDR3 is TGTGCCACCGAGAGCTCCTACAATGAGCAGTTCTTC.

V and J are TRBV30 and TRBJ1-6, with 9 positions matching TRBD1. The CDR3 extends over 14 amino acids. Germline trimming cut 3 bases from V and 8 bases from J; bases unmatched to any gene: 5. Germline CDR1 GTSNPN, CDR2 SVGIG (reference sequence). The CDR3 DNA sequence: TGTGCCTGGAGGAGGACAGGGGCCCATTCACCCCTCCACTTT. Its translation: CAWRRTGAHSPLHF. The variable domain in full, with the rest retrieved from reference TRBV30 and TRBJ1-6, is SQTIHQWPATLVQPVGSPLSLECTVEGTSNPNLYWYRQAAGRGLQLLFYSVGIGQISSEVPQNLSASRPQDRQFILSSKKLLLSDSGFYLCAWRRTGAHSPLHFGNGTRLTVT.